The 31 T cell receptor beta chains in this list originate from one sample, sequenced in a study of shared clonotypes between healthy human individuals. Some clones are missing from TCRdb's copy, which holds only in-frame ones; the method was immunoSEQ multiplex PCR. The sample carries fewer than 700,000 clones, just over 75% recorded once. Material for sequencing was PBMCs. These receptor sequences come from a woman aged 40 to 55 in good health. Some clones in this sample may be carry-over from other donors' samples.

The rearrangement uses TRBV4-3 and TRBJ2-5, with 12 bases matching TRBD2. CDR3 length: 17 residues. The germline V gene encodes CDR1 LGHNA and CDR2 YSLEER. The ends lost 3 bases at V and 4 bases at J; junction bases unmatched: 9. The CDR3 here is CASSHELAGGLGETQYF. DNA for the CDR3: TGCGCCAGCAGCCATGAACTAGCGGGAGGTTTAGGAGAGACCCAGTACTTC.

This clone was seen repeatedly, ten times or more. The J gene is TRBJ1-2, the V gene TRBV2, with D possibly matching TRBD1 (5 bases). The germline V gene encodes CDR1 SNHLY and CDR2 FYNNEI. Trimming removed 11 bases at V and 4 bases at J, with 11 bases between. CDR3 length: 11 residues. The DNA for the CDR3 is TGTGCCCTCGGGAGGGGCTATGGCTACACCTTC. This translates into CALGRGYGYTF.

The chain combines TRBV30 with TRBJ1-1; D unclear. The CDR3 has 14 residues. Germline V gene lookup returns CDR1 GTSNPN and CDR2 SVGIG (reference sequence). V was pared by 2 bases and J by 0 bases, with 10 bases between. This CDR3 reads CAWSPPVMNTEAFF. As DNA, the CDR3 is TGTGCCTGGAGTCCCCCTGTCATGAACACTGAAGCTTTCTTT. Full variable domain (remainder filled in from reference TRBV30 and TRBJ1-1): SQTIHQWPATLVQPVGSPLSLECTVEGTSNPNLYWYRQAAGRGLQLLFYSVGIGQISSEVPQNLSASRPQDRQFILSSKKLLLSDSGFYLCAWSPPVMNTEAFFGQGTRLTVV.

V is TRBV5-1 and J is TRBJ2-6, with D tentatively TRBD1 (5 bases). This CDR3 contains 16 residues. V dropped 5 bases and J dropped 0 bases, with 12 bases sitting between them. Germline V CDR1 and CDR2: SGHRS, YFSETQ. The CDR3 sequence: CASRPDTGSGANVLTF. In DNA, the CDR3 is TGCGCCAGCAGACCGGACACGGGCTCTGGGGCCAACGTCCTGACTTTC.

V usage is TRBV25-1 and J usage is TRBJ2-7; the D is unclear. Germline assignment: CDR1 MGHDK and CDR2 SYGVNS. The V and J ends lost 5 bases and 2 bases respectively, with 13 bases between them. CDR3 length equals 14 residues. As DNA, the CDR3 is TGTGCCAGCAGTTGGTCACGATTCCCCTACGAGCAGTACTTC. It specifies CASSWSRFPYEQYF.

This sequence joins TRBV5-1 and TRBJ2-7; TRBD2 might be the D (6 bases). Germline values: CDR1 SGHRS, CDR2 YFSETQ. The CDR3 runs to 16 residues. V was trimmed by 4 bases and J by 0 bases, leaving 17 bases between them. The CDR3 protein is CASSIDHSGSSYEQYF. CDR3 bases: TGCGCCAGCAGCATCGATCATAGCGGTAGCTCCTACGAGCAGTACTTC.

The chain joins TRBV29-1 to TRBJ2-1, with TRBD2 matching 9 bases. V was clipped by 8 bases and J by 7 bases; unmatched bases: 15. The germline V gene encodes CDR1 SQVTM and CDR2 ANQGSEA. This CDR3 is 15 amino acids long. For the CDR3, the DNA is TGCAGCTCTCTCTGGCGCGGGAGGGCCAAAAATGAGCAGTTCTTC. This codes for CSSLWRGRAKNEQFF.

V gene TRBV10-3 combines with J gene TRBJ1-1; perhaps TRBD1 as D (6 bases). Germline values: CDR1 ENHRY, CDR2 SYGVKD. V was pared by 0 bases and J by 7 bases, with 15 bases between. This CDR3 comprises 15 residues. CDR3 in DNA: TGTGCCATCAGTGAGTCTCTAGACGGGGGCGGTGAAGCTTTCTTT. Protein product: CAISESLDGGGEAFF.

The chain has TRBV4-2 and TRBJ2-1; D may correspond to TRBD1 or TRBD2 (5 bases each). Germline V gene lookup returns CDR1 LGHNA and CDR2 YNFKEQ. The ends were cut back, 5 bases at V and 12 bases at J, with 17 bases in the middle. There are 13 residues in the CDR3. The CDR3 spells CASSGDGARPQFF. In DNA, the CDR3 is TGTGCCAGCAGCGGGGACGGGGCACGGCCGCAGTTCTTC.

This chain uses TRBV30 with TRBJ1-4; D perhaps matches TRBD1 (5 bases). The germline V gene encodes CDR1 GTSNPN and CDR2 SVGIG (reference sequence). There are 13 residues in the CDR3. V gave up 2 bases and J gave up 6 bases, with 10 bases separating them. The CDR3 bases are TGTGCCTGGAGTCGCAGGGACCATGAAAAACTGTTTTTT. Protein product: CAWSRRDHEKLFF.

The chain carries TRBV28 and TRBJ2-7; 7 nucleotides line up with TRBD2. This CDR3 is built from 15 residues. V shed 6 bases, J shed 0 bases, and the junction held 8 bases outside the gene matches. Per germline, CDR1 MDHEN and CDR2 SYDVKM. This CDR3 is CASRSHGGSSYEQYF. In DNA form, the CDR3 reads TGTGCCAGCAGATCCCACGGGGGGAGCTCCTACGAGCAGTACTTC.

This chain connects TRBV4-1 to TRBJ2-7, with a possible D match to TRBD1 (5 bases). Trimming removed 3 bases from V and 3 bases from J, with 15 bases in between. This CDR3 has 15 residues. Germline V gene lookup returns CDR1 MGHRA and CDR2 YSYEKL. CDR3 in amino acids: CASSHADSRDYEQYF. Written as DNA, the CDR3 is TGCGCCAGCAGCCATGCCGACAGTCGCGACTACGAGCAGTACTTC.

The chain combines TRBV7-9 with TRBJ1-1; no definite D call. Germline-derived CDR1 and CDR2 are SEHNR and FQNEAQ (reference sequence). This CDR3 comprises 12 residues. Trimming removed 7 bases at V and 4 bases at J, with 10 bases between. The CDR3 here is CASTHSGTEAFF. The CDR3 DNA follows: TGTGCCAGCACTCATTCGGGCACTGAAGCTTTCTTT. Combining the CDR3 with reference TRBV7-9 and TRBJ1-1 gives the whole variable domain DTGVSQNPRHKITKRGQNVTFRCDPISEHNRLYWYRQTLGQGPEFLTYFQNEAQLEKSRLLSDRFSAERPKGSFSTLEIQRTEQGDSAMYLCASTHSGTEAFFGQGTRLTVV.

This chain connects TRBV11-2 to TRBJ1-6; 7 nucleotides align to TRBD1. CDR1 is SGHAT and CDR2 is FQNNGV in the germline V gene. The V and J ends lost 5 bases and 9 bases, in that order; junction bases with no gene match: 4. The CDR3 loop spans 13 amino acids. The CDR3 DNA is TGTGCCAGCAGCATACGACAGGGTTCACCCCTCCACTTT. Protein product: CASSIRQGSPLHF.

The chain joins TRBV25-1 to TRBJ2-1, with 13 bases matching TRBD2. The trim removed 7 bases at V and 6 bases at J, leaving 6 bases unmatched. The CDR3 has 15 residues. Germline CDR1 reads MGHDK; CDR2 reads SYGVNS. CDR3 bases: TGTGCCAGCAATATGGGACTAGCGGGACTCAATGAGCAGTTCTTC. This codes for CASNMGLAGLNEQFF.

The sample holds one count of this clone. The genes are TRBV28 and TRBJ1-2; no firm D call. This CDR3 is 11 amino acids long. V was pared by 10 bases and J by 3 bases, with 9 bases between. Germline lookup yields CDR1 MDHEN and CDR2 SYDVKM. For the CDR3, the DNA is TGTGCCACCGGGATCGACTATGGCTACACCTTC. Protein: CATGIDYGYTF.

The chain joins TRBV5-6 to TRBJ2-7; 7 bases fit TRBD1. Germline V gives CDR1 SGHDT, CDR2 YYEEEE. Trimming cost V 3 bases and J 2 bases; bases outside gene matches: 5. This CDR3 contains 14 residues. Written as DNA, the CDR3 is TGTGCCAGCAGCTCTCCGGGACAGACCTACGAGCAGTACTTC. Protein: CASSSPGQTYEQYF.

The V call is TRBV7-9, the J call TRBJ1-2; D unclear. CDR1 and CDR2 (germline): SEHNR, FQNEAQ (reference sequence). The CDR3 spans 14 residues. Trimming took off 2 bases at V and 8 bases at J, with 15 bases between the two ends. CDR3 in amino acids: CASSLPPAADGYTF. CDR3 bases: TGTGCCAGCAGCTTACCCCCAGCTGCAGACGGCTACACCTTC. The variable domain in full, with the rest retrieved from reference TRBV7-9 and TRBJ1-2, is DTGVSQNPRHKITKRGQNVTFRCDPISEHNRLYWYRQTLGQGPEFLTYFQNEAQLEKSRLLSDRFSAERPKGSFSTLEIQRTEQGDSAMYLCASSLPPAADGYTFGSGTRLTVV.

The chain links TRBV28 to TRBJ2-5, with 9 bases lining up with TRBD1. CDR1 MDHEN and CDR2 SYDVKM come from the germline V gene. CDR3 length equals 14 residues. The V gene end was trimmed by 6 bases and the J gene end by 4 bases; junction bases not matched to a gene: 6. CDR3 loop: CASRTGGVGETQYF. The CDR3 nucleotides are TGTGCCAGCAGGACAGGGGGAGTGGGAGAGACCCAGTACTTC.

The V and J genes are TRBV15 and TRBJ1-5; D is undetermined. Trimming cost V 1 base and J 3 bases, with 10 bases left between them. This CDR3 is built from 15 residues. The germline CDR1 and CDR2 sequences are LNHNV and YYDKDF (reference sequence). The CDR3 DNA sequence: TGTGCCACCAGCAGAGCTTCAGTCTACAATCAGCCCCAGCATTTT. This gives the protein CATSRASVYNQPQHF.

This clone was detected many times. The CDR3 protein is CASSTQVPYEQYF. The DNA of the CDR3 is TGTGCCAGCAGTACCCAGGTACCCTACGAGCAGTACTTC. The genes are TRBV2 and TRBJ2-5; unclear D gene. The J call may be faulty, since TRBJ2-7 better matches the DNA end. The CDR3 covers 13 residues. Germline V gene lookup returns CDR1 SNHLY and CDR2 FYNNEI.

The chain recombines TRBV5-6 with TRBJ2-7, with 8 bases fitting TRBD1. The length of the CDR3 is 14 residues. Trimming took 3 bases from V and 0 from J; bases not matched to a gene: 2. The germline gives CDR1 SGHDT, CDR2 YYEEEE. The DNA of the CDR3 is TGTGCCAGCAGCTGGGGGACAGGCTCCTACGAGCAGTACTTC. It is translated as CASSWGTGSYEQYF. The full variable domain, rest sourced from reference TRBV5-6 and TRBJ2-7, is DAGVTQSPTHLIKTRGQQVTLRCSPKSGHDTVSWYQQALGQGPQFIFQYYEEEERQRGNFPDRFSGHQFPNYSSELNVNALLLGDSALYLCASSWGTGSYEQYFGPGTRLTVT.

The genes are TRBV27 and TRBJ2-3; the match to TRBD2 covers 11 bases. V shed 3 bases and J 2 bases; nucleotides not matched to a gene: 4. The CDR3 sequence is 16 residues long. In germline, CDR1 is MNHEY, CDR2 SMNVEV (reference sequence). The CDR3 protein is CASSLGLAANTDTQYF. CDR3 bases: TGTGCCAGCAGTTTGGGACTAGCGGCCAACACAGATACGCAGTATTTT.

This chain links TRBV9 with TRBJ1-2; 10 bases agree with TRBD1. V gave up 3 bases and J gave up 4 bases; unmatched junction bases: 12. Germline values: CDR1 SGDLS, CDR2 YYNGEE. The CDR3 loop spans 17 amino acids. CDR3 in amino acids: CASSATGTGELSYGYTF. The CDR3 DNA is TGTGCCAGCAGCGCGACCGGGACAGGGGAGTTGAGCTATGGCTACACCTTC.

Note on this clone: Given a much more abundant clone one base away, this may be a read error. The chain combines TRBV7-9 with TRBJ1-2; tentatively, D is TRBD1 (5 bases). CDR1 is SEHNR and CDR2 is FQNEAQ in the germline V gene (reference sequence). Trimming removed 0 bases at V and 4 bases at J, with 6 bases between. The CDR3 length is 13 residues. The CDR3 DNA follows: TGTGCCAGCAGCTTAGCAGGGGCCTATGGCTACACCTTC. It yields the protein CASSLAGAYGYTF.

DNA of the CDR3: TGTGCCAGCAGCTTAGTTCGGGGCAGTGAAGCTTTCTTT. It codes for CASSLVRGSEAFF. V and J are TRBV11-2 and TRBJ1-1; D is possibly TRBD1 (5 bases). Germline-derived CDR1 and CDR2 are SGHAT and FQNNGV. V was clipped by 1 base and J by 7 bases, with 10 bases between them. The CDR3 sequence is 13 residues long.

This clone is a singleton in its sample. The chain carries TRBV7-6 and TRBJ2-1; 13 bases line up with TRBD2. The V gene's germline CDR1 is SGHVS and CDR2 FNYEAQ. Germline trimming cut 5 bases from V and 8 bases from J; bases unmatched to any gene: 12. The CDR3 sequence is 17 residues long. The CDR3 loop reads CASSTKLAGGPVDEQFF. CDR3 bases: TGTGCCAGCAGCACCAAACTAGCGGGAGGGCCCGTAGATGAGCAGTTCTTC. Full variable domain (rest looked up from reference TRBV7-6 and TRBJ2-1): GAGVSQSPRYKVTKRGQDVALRCDPISGHVSLYWYRQALGQGPEFLTYFNYEAQQDKSGLPNDRFSAERPEGSISTLTIQRTEQRDSAMYRCASSTKLAGGPVDEQFFGPGTRLTVL.

J is TRBJ1-4 and V is TRBV6-9; no reliable D call. Trimming stripped 4 bases from V and 5 bases from J, with 26 bases between. Germline CDR1 is MNHGY and CDR2 is SVAAGI. The CDR3 has 19 amino acids. CDR3: CASSSIGPRGVGSNEKLFF. CDR3 DNA sequence: TGTGCCAGCAGTTCAATAGGTCCCCGCGGGGTCGGGAGCAATGAAAAACTGTTTTTT.

This chain links TRBV28 with TRBJ1-3, with D unresolved. Trimming shortened V by 6 bases and J by 2 bases, and 5 bases separated the two germline ends. The CDR3 has 12 amino acids. Germline lookup yields CDR1 MDHEN and CDR2 SYDVKM. CDR3 DNA sequence: TGTGCCAGCAGGGAGGCTGGAAACACCATATATTTT. Translation gives CASREAGNTIYF.

The rearrangement links TRBV11-2 to TRBJ2-1; TRBD1 agrees at 7 bases. Trimming at V came to 4 bases and at J to 2 bases, leaving 5 bases not matched to a gene. The CDR3 sequence is 15 residues long. Per the germline V gene, CDR1 is SGHAT and CDR2 is FQNNGV. As DNA, the CDR3 is TGTGCCAGCAGCTATAACAGGGGACCCTACAATGAGCAGTTCTTC. Translated, it gives CASSYNRGPYNEQFF. Variable domain in full (rest from reference TRBV11-2 and TRBJ2-1): EAGVAQSPRYKIIEKRQSVAFWCNPISGHATLYWYQQILGQGPKLLIQFQNNGVVDDSQLPKDRFSAERLKGVDSTLKIQPAKLEDSAVYLCASSYNRGPYNEQFFGPGTRLTVL.

As concerns this clone: The same CDR3 can be traced to other DNA sequences in this sample. The gene calls are TRBV7-3 and TRBJ2-2; D might be TRBD2 (6 bases). Germline CDR1 reads SGHTA; CDR2 reads FQGTGA. The V end was cut by 3 bases, the J end by 1 base, with 6 bases between. The CDR3 extends over 14 amino acids. CDR3 region: CASSFSGNTGELFF. CDR3 in DNA: TGTGCCAGCAGCTTTAGCGGGAACACCGGGGAGCTGTTTTTT.